These T cell receptor beta chains were read from a single sample in a study of blood T cells in healthy people across ages. One entry per CDR3 protein, called by TCRdb with MiXCR from the 5' RACE reads. Of 1.8 million or so distinct CDR3 sequences in the sample, approximately 39% are singletons; the top ten hold more than 20%. Sequences were obtained from blood. These receptors were taken from a human donor in good health. Each CDR3 is given without its conserved first and last residue. Fields, in order: V gene, D gene, CDR3 protein. A D gene is named only where the DNA matches it firmly.

TRBV4-1 . ASSQGSYQAGELF
TRBV3-1 . ASSQDIEGRVLNIQY
TRBV29-1 . SVAGDVQSTDTQY
TRBV10-3 . AISEGRGAFNEQY
TRBV5-4 . ASSHTQGGYT
TRBV29-1 . RGGGENGYT
TRBV6-1 . ASSGTVIYGYT
TRBV6-2/TRBV6-3 . ASLGIQETQY
TRBV29-1 . SVTGTVNIYEQY
TRBV28 . ASSLSQIQGGTDTQY
TRBV5-1 . ASSPAELPPQF
TRBV9 . ASSEEGTTDTQY
TRBV3-1 . ASSQDFGTGGYT
TRBV20-1 TRBD2 SASQSGGTDTQY
TRBV21-1 . ASTKDRTGNDEQY
TRBV5-1 . ASSFRAKSYEQY
TRBV20-1 . SARSPETQY
TRBV7-2 . ASSLMATGNEQY
TRBV20-1 . SLDGGNQETQY
TRBV3-1 . AISEPTSGANVLT
TRBV29-1 . SVVEGADYGYT
TRBV7-2 TRBD1 ATRQGPNQPQH
TRBV20-1 . SARARKGPGNTIY
TRBV6-5 . ASSTRVGYEQY
TRBV20-1 . SAMDRAETQY
TRBV12-3/TRBV12-4 . ASSAPDRDYEQY
TRBV20-1 . SAAGTRGLGNQPQH
TRBV27 . ASSTDIHQPQH
TRBV15 TRBD1 ATSRDRGLGQPQH
TRBV7-9 . ASSPPGLQYTEAF
TRBV11-2 . ASSSGVAGNTIY
TRBV7-9 TRBD1 ASSLGQGTAEAF
TRBV5-1 . ASSLDGTDQPQH
TRBV29-1 . SVDPRGVGYNEQF
TRBV12-3/TRBV12-4 . ATKLGTEEKLF
TRBV20-1 . SAIYGYT
TRBV5-5 TRBD2 ASSNNRLAGISYEQY
TRBV12-3/TRBV12-4 . ASGPRGGSTDTQY
TRBV2 . ASSEEGVEAF
TRBV10-3 . AISESASSRGPYGYT
TRBV7-6 . ASSSVGDTQY